This TCR beta chain was sequenced during a study of graft-versus-host responses after intestinal transplantation. Study-level points and caveats: Allograft clonal ratios (graft-versus-host to host-versus-graft) were high in patients who had graft-donor T cell macrochimerism. The study associated peak circulating GvH clone levels with early post-transplant HvG declines.

Only in-frame clones appear in the TCRdb table, and some are missing; sequencing was by immunoSEQ multiplex PCR. The sample yields 49,000 or so clones, around 93% seen once. This CDR3 contains 16 residues. Looked up from germline, CDR1 is ENHRY and CDR2 is SYGVKD. V trimming: 3 bases; J trimming: 0 bases; junction bases outside the gene matches: 4. Worth noting for this clone: The antigen is undetermined.

This TCR came from a human patient who received an intestinal transplant, so some T cells may come from the graft donor. V and J are TRBV10-3 and TRBJ2-1, with TRBD2 matching 8 bases. Sample: PBMCs, taken approximately 740 days after a first intestinal transplant, on the day of a second. DNA for the CDR3: TGTGCCATCAGTGATTTTAGCGGGAACTCCTACAATGAGCAGTTCTTC. Translated: CAISDFSGNSYNEQFF.